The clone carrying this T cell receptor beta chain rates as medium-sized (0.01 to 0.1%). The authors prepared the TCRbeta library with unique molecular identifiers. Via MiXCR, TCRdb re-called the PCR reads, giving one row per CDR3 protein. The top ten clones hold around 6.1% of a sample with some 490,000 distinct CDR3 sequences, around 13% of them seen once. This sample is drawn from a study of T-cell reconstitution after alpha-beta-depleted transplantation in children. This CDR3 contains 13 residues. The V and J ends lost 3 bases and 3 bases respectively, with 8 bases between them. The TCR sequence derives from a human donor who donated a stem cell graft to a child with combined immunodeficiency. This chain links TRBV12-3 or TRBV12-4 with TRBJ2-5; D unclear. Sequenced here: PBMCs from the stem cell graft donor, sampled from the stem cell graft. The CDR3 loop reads CASSFGGEETQYF. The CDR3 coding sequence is TGTGCCAGCAGTTTCGGCGGAGAAGAGACCCAGTACTTC.